The clone carrying this T cell receptor beta chain came up many times. The V segment lost 2 bases and the J segment 11 bases; nucleotides outside the gene matches: 13. Germline values: CDR1 SGHDT, CDR2 YYEEEE. This CDR3 contains 15 residues. This entry comes from a study of blood T cell repertoires in COVID-19. Study information: Material from acute and convalescent COVID-19 was sourced from the United States, Italy and Spain.

Libraries were prepared by immunoSEQ multiplex PCR; TCRdb keeps only in-frame clonotypes and omits some of them. The repertoire holds 95,000 to 150,000 clones, 55% to 75% seen once, with 0.65% to 0.95% in the top ten. The sequenced sample consisted of peripheral blood. The TCR was taken from a human donor with acute or convalescent COVID-19. The donor label of this sample is uncertain. This sequence joins TRBV5-6 and TRBJ1-5; 7 bases align to TRBD1. The CDR3, as DNA: TGTGCCAGCAGCTTATCCGGGACAGAAACTAGGGCCCAGCATTTT. Translated: CASSLSGTETRAQHF. Full variable domain (rest looked up from reference TRBV5-6 and TRBJ1-5): DAGVTQSPTHLIKTRGQQVTLRCSPKSGHDTVSWYQQALGQGPQFIFQYYEEEERQRGNFPDRFSGHQFPNYSSELNVNALLLGDSALYLCASSLSGTETRAQHFGDGTRLSIL.